Following are 29 T cell receptor beta chains from one sample sequenced in a study of neurological immune-mediated disorders. TCRdb ran MiXCR on the 5' RACE reads and lists one entry per CDR3 protein. The table has some 46,000 distinct CDR3 sequences, roughly 4.4% seen once. The sequenced material came from PBMCs. The receptors were sampled from a woman in her fifties or sixties with multiple sclerosis.

Comment on this clonotype: No conserved phenylalanine or tryptophan is present at the end of the CDR3, so a read error is the likely explanation. J is TRBJ2-1 and V is TRBV7-9, with 10 bases lining up with TRBD1. This CDR3 is built from 15 residues. Germline V gene sequence: CDR1 SEHNR, CDR2 FQNEAQ (reference sequence). Trimming removed 4 bases from V and 9 bases from J; junction bases left unmatched: 9. CDR3: CASSSSGTGVVEQFC. In DNA, the CDR3 is TGTGCCAGCAGCTCCTCCGGGACAGGGGTTGTTGAGCAGTTCTGC.

This clonotype was seen more than once but under ten times. V gene TRBV12-3 or TRBV12-4 combines with J gene TRBJ1-1; tentatively, D is TRBD1 (5 bases). The CDR3 extends over 12 amino acids. Trimming pared 6 bases from V and 4 bases from J, leaving 9 bases between. The chain's CDR3 is CASSGGGTEAFF. The CDR3 DNA reads TGTGCCAGCAGCGGTGGGGGCACTGAAGCTTTCTTT.

In this sample, this clonotype turned up many times. This sequence joins TRBV7-2 and TRBJ2-3; 8 positions agree with TRBD1. CDR1 and CDR2 from the germline V gene are SGHTA and FQGNSA. V lost 5 bases and J lost 5; bases outside the gene matches: 9. The CDR3 runs to 15 residues. CDR3 nucleotides: TGTGCCAGCAGCCGTAATGGCAGGGGGCAAGATACGCAGTATTTT. Residues: CASSRNGRGQDTQYF.

This clonotype was recorded many times. The chain combines TRBV5-1 with TRBJ2-7, with TRBD2 identical over 10 bases. CDR1 and CDR2 (germline): SGHRS, YFSETQ. Unmatched junction bases numbered 4, after V lost 3 bases and J lost 4 bases. The CDR3 runs 14 residues. CDR3 protein: CASSSGLADYEQYF. CDR3 DNA: TGCGCCAGCAGCTCAGGACTAGCGGATTACGAGCAGTACTTC.

This clonotype was recorded many times. The V gene is TRBV10-3, the J gene TRBJ2-2; 10 nucleotides match TRBD1. CDR3 size: 15 residues. The germline gives CDR1 ENHRY, CDR2 SYGVKD. The J segment lost 5 bases and the V segment lost 7 bases, leaving 7 bases of the junction unmatched. CDR3 in DNA: TGTGCCATCAACCGAGGACAGGGGGATACCGGGGAGCTGTTTTTT. Translation gives CAINRGQGDTGELFF.

V usage is TRBV7-2 and J usage is TRBJ2-1, with unresolved D. Trimming pared 3 bases from V and 5 bases from J, leaving 8 bases between. Per the germline V gene, CDR1 is SGHTA and CDR2 is FQGNSA. CDR3 length: 13 amino acids. CDR3 sequence reads: CASSFEIDNEQFF. In nucleotides, the CDR3 is TGTGCCAGCAGCTTTGAGATTGACAATGAGCAGTTCTTC.

In the case of this clonotype: Sequence at one end of the junction differs from germline and may be a read error. This chain uses TRBV20-1 with TRBJ2-1; either TRBD1 or TRBD2 may supply D (5 bases each). CDR1 is DFQATT, CDR2 SNEGSKA, per germline (reference sequence). The CDR3 runs to 16 residues. CDR3 sequence reads: CSATEGIWATNNERFF. Here the CDR3 DNA reads TGCAGTGCTACAGAGGGGATTTGGGCTACCAACAATGAGCGGTTCTTC.

The V and J genes are TRBV6-2 or TRBV6-3 and TRBJ1-5; no definite D call. V lost 2 bases, J lost 4 bases, and 9 bases lay in between. The germline gives CDR1 MNHEY, CDR2 SVGEGT. The CDR3 extends over 14 amino acids. CDR3 bases: TGTGCCAGCAGTTACCTCAGGTCTAATCAGCCCCAGCATTTT. Residues: CASSYLRSNQPQHF.

This clonotype was counted a few times. The V and J genes are TRBV20-1 and TRBJ2-2; TRBD2 agrees at 11 bases. V shed 2 bases and J 3 bases; nucleotides not matched to a gene: 5. The CDR3 has 16 residues. The V gene's germline CDR1 is DFQATT and CDR2 SNEGSKA (reference sequence). The DNA for the CDR3 is TGCAGTGCTAGATTCATAGCGGGAGGGGACACCGGGGAGCTGTTTTTT. It translates to CSARFIAGGDTGELFF.

This clonotype was counted ten times or more. The genes are TRBV12-3 or TRBV12-4 and TRBJ2-5, with 8 bases matching TRBD2. V shed 7 bases and J 4 bases; nucleotides not matched to a gene: 14. There are 16 residues in the CDR3. Here the CDR3 DNA reads TGTGCCAGCACCGACCGGGGGGGAGGGCCTGCAGAGACCCAGTACTTC. Amino acids: CASTDRGGGPAETQYF.

The table lists this clonotype with many counts. CDR3 nucleotide sequence: TGTGCCATCAGTAACACAGGGGTCGGTGGAAACACCATATATTTT. This encodes CAISNTGVGGNTIYF. The chain is built from TRBV10-3 and TRBJ1-3; 7 bases agree with TRBD1. Germline V gives CDR1 ENHRY, CDR2 SYGVKD. CDR3 size: 15 residues. J was trimmed by 3 bases and V by 5 bases; bases with no gene match: 7.

There are many counts of this clonotype. The gene calls are TRBV7-2 and TRBJ2-1, with 12 positions matching TRBD2. The V gene's germline CDR1 is SGHTA and CDR2 FQGNSA. The CDR3 has 13 amino acids. V was clipped by 8 bases and J by 8 bases; unmatched bases: 4. The CDR3 protein is CASGLAGGHEQFF. DNA for the CDR3: TGTGCCAGCGGCCTAGCGGGAGGGCATGAGCAGTTCTTC.

This clonotype was seen ten or more times. The chain has TRBV20-1 and TRBJ2-3, with TRBD1 as a possible D gene (5 bases). CDR1 is DFQATT and CDR2 is SNEGSKA in the germline V gene (reference sequence). The CDR3 sequence is 13 residues long. Trimming cost V 5 bases and J 4 bases, with 13 bases left between them. This CDR3 reads CSADTDRSDTQYF. CDR3 in DNA: TGCAGTGCTGATACCGACAGATCAGATACGCAGTATTTT.

By share of the sample, this clonotype is medium-sized. The chain recombines TRBV5-6 with TRBJ2-7; 8 bases match TRBD2. Germline CDR1 SGHDT, CDR2 YYEEEE. V dropped 4 bases and J dropped 0; count of bases not matched to a gene: 0. The CDR3 has 13 amino acids. CDR3 sequence reads: CASSLAGSYEQYF. CDR3 in DNA: TGTGCCAGCAGCCTAGCGGGCTCCTACGAGCAGTACTTC. Looking up the rest from reference TRBV5-6 and TRBJ2-7 gives the full variable domain: DAGVTQSPTHLIKTRGQQVTLRCSPKSGHDTVSWYQQALGQGPQFIFQYYEEEERQRGNFPDRFSGHQFPNYSSELNVNALLLGDSALYLCASSLAGSYEQYFGPGTRLTVT.

This clonotype was seen many times. CDR3 protein: CSARALTATNYGYTF. The CDR3 coding sequence is TGCAGTGCTAGAGCTTTGACAGCGACAAACTATGGCTACACCTTC. V is TRBV20-1 and J is TRBJ1-2, with a possible D match to TRBD1 (5 bases). Trimming removed 1 base at V and 2 bases at J, with 14 bases between. CDR3 length: 15 residues. Germline CDR1 reads DFQATT; CDR2 reads SNEGSKA (reference sequence).

The chain has TRBV20-1 and TRBJ2-7; 8 bases fit TRBD2. J was trimmed by 2 bases and V by 2 bases; bases with no gene match: 8. CDR3 length: 15 amino acids. Germline V gene sequence: CDR1 DFQATT, CDR2 SNEGSKA (reference sequence). The chain's CDR3 is CSARRLAGGAYEQYF. The CDR3 DNA reads as TGCAGTGCTAGACGGCTAGCGGGCGGAGCCTACGAGCAGTACTTC.

There are many counts of this clonotype. The V call is TRBV12-3 or TRBV12-4, the J call TRBJ2-3; 7 bases match TRBD2. V dropped 6 bases and J dropped 2; count of bases not matched to a gene: 8. The CDR3 extends over 15 amino acids. CDR3 protein: CASSPLAGVTDTQYF. The CDR3 region has the DNA TGTGCCAGCAGCCCCCTCGCGGGAGTCACAGATACGCAGTATTTT.

This clonotype was seen ten or more times. This CDR3 reads CASSYLPGEPPPEAFF. The CDR3 DNA is TGTGCCAGCAGTTACCTCCCGGGGGAACCCCCCCCTGAAGCTTTCTTT. The chain combines TRBV6-6 with TRBJ1-1; tentatively, D is TRBD1 (5 bases). Germline CDR1 and CDR2: MNHNY and SVGAGI (reference sequence). The CDR3 is 16 residues long. Between the trimmed V and J ends, which lost 2 bases and 6 bases, there was a span of 19 bases.

The CDR3 here is CASSKGQYTGELFF. CDR3 in DNA: TGTGCCAGCAGCAAGGGACAGTACACCGGGGAGCTGTTTTTT. The chain couples TRBV7-2 to TRBJ2-2, with 7 positions matching TRBD1. V dropped 5 bases and J dropped 3; count of bases not matched to a gene: 3. Germline CDR1 reads SGHTA; CDR2 reads FQGNSA. This CDR3 contains 14 residues.

This clonotype was recorded a few times. V and J are TRBV3-1 and TRBJ1-2, with D perhaps TRBD1 (5 bases). The CDR3 runs 16 residues. Germline V gene sequence: CDR1 LGHDT, CDR2 YNNKEL (reference sequence). V lost 2 bases and J 4 bases, leaving 17 bases between the germline ends. CDR3 DNA sequence: TGTGCCAGCAGCCAATCCCCCACAGGAGGGGTCTATGGCTACACCTTC. It is translated as CASSQSPTGGVYGYTF.

This clonotype has ten or more counts. CDR3 in amino acids: CASSPSGQAGYGYTF. In DNA, the CDR3 is TGCGCCAGCAGCCCCAGCGGACAGGCGGGCTATGGCTACACCTTC. V gene TRBV5-1 combines with J gene TRBJ1-2; 7 nucleotides line up with TRBD1. V lost 4 bases, J lost 4 bases, and 10 bases stayed unmatched. Germline-derived CDR1 and CDR2 are SGHRS and YFSETQ. There are 15 residues in the CDR3.

The rearrangement uses TRBV20-1 and TRBJ2-3, with no clear D. The CDR3 sequence is 10 residues long. With 6 bases removed from V and 2 bases from J, the gap between germline ends came to 3 bases. Germline-derived CDR1 and CDR2 are DFQATT and SNEGSKA (reference sequence). CDR3 in amino acids: CSALTDTQYF. The DNA of the CDR3 is TGCAGTGCCCTCACAGATACGCAGTATTTT.

This clonotype was recorded many times. This chain connects TRBV12-3 or TRBV12-4 to TRBJ1-5, with TRBD1 as a possible D gene (5 bases). The ends were cut back, 4 bases at V and 3 bases at J, with 10 bases in the middle. The CDR3 loop spans 14 amino acids. Written as DNA, the CDR3 is TGTGCCAGCAGTTCCAGACAGAACAATCAGCCCCAGCATTTT. Translated, it gives CASSSRQNNQPQHF.

J is TRBJ1-1 and V is TRBV6-5, with 8 bases matching TRBD1. Germline loops: CDR1 MNHEY, CDR2 SVGAGI. Losses at the gene ends were 5 bases for V and 9 bases for J; bases not matched to a gene: 11. This CDR3 comprises 14 residues. CDR3 sequence reads: CASSTSGGFSKAFF. In DNA form, the CDR3 reads TGTGCCAGCAGTACTTCAGGGGGCTTTTCGAAAGCTTTCTTT.

The sample holds many counts of this clonotype. This rearrangement joins TRBV5-1 to TRBJ2-7; 9 nucleotides match TRBD2. Germline loops: CDR1 SGHRS, CDR2 YFSETQ. The V segment lost 1 base and the J segment 0 bases; nucleotides outside the gene matches: 5. The CDR3 is made up of 16 amino acids. The CDR3 DNA sequence: TGCGCCAGCAGCTTGAGGGTAGCGGGGGACTCCTACGAGCAGTACTTC. This codes for CASSLRVAGDSYEQYF.

The V and J genes are TRBV2 and TRBJ2-3; weak D call: TRBD2 (6 bases). CDR1 SNHLY and CDR2 FYNNEI come from the germline V gene. V dropped 8 bases and J dropped 1 base, with 13 bases sitting between them. The CDR3 is 14 amino acids. The CDR3 DNA reads TGTGCCAGCCGCTCCGGGACTGGCACAGATACGCAGTATTTT. It encodes CASRSGTGTDTQYF.

This clonotype has ten or more counts. The chain links TRBV28 to TRBJ2-7; a weak D match, TRBD1 (6 bases). The germline V gene has CDR1 MDHEN and CDR2 SYDVKM. The CDR3 length is 14 residues. Trimming took 7 bases from V and 3 from J, leaving 16 bases between them. Here the CDR3 DNA reads TGTGCCAGCACCCTAGCCGGGACAATCTACGAGCAGTACTTC. Translating it yields CASTLAGTIYEQYF.

This clonotype was seen more than once but under ten times. This rearrangement joins TRBV5-1 to TRBJ2-3; D is possibly TRBD1 (5 bases). Per germline, CDR1 SGHRS and CDR2 YFSETQ. This CDR3 spans 14 amino acids. V was pared by 4 bases and J by 4 bases, with 13 bases between. In DNA form, the CDR3 reads TGCGCCAGCAGCCTCGCGAGCAGGGCAGATACGCAGTATTTT. Translating gives CASSLASRADTQYF. The full variable domain, rest sourced from reference TRBV5-1 and TRBJ2-3, is KAGVTQTPRYLIKTRGQQVTLSCSPISGHRSVSWYQQTPGQGLQFLFEYFSETQRNKGNFPGRFSGRQFSNSRSEMNVSTLELGDSALYLCASSLASRADTQYFGPGTRLTVL.

This clonotype was seen a handful of times. V gene TRBV12-3 or TRBV12-4 combines with J gene TRBJ1-5; D ambiguous. This CDR3 has 14 residues. V lost 5 bases and J 4 bases, leaving 12 bases between the germline ends. The DNA for the CDR3 is TGTGCCAGCAGTCCTAGTTCGGGGAATCAGCCCCAGCATTTT. Its protein is CASSPSSGNQPQHF.